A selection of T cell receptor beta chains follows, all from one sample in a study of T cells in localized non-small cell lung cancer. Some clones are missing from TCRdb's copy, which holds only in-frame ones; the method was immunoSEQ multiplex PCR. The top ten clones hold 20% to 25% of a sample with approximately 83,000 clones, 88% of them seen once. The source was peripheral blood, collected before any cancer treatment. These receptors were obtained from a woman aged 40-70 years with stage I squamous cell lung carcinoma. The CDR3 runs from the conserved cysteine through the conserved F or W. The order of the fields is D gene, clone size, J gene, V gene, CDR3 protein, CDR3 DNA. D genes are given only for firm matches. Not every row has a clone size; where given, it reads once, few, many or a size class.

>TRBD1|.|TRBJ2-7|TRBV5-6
CASSFSRGREQYF
TGTGCCAGCAGCTTTAGTAGGGGGCGAGAGCAGTACTTC
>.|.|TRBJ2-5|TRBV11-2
CASSLNLAIKETQYF
TGTGCCAGCAGCCTAAACCTGGCTATAAAAGAGACCCAGTACTTC
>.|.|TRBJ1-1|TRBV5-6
CASSLPAHTEAFF
TGTGCCAGCAGCTTGCCGGCTCACACTGAAGCTTTCTTT
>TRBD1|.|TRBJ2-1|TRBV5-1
CASSPRDSSYNEQFF
TGCGCCAGCAGCCCCCGGGACAGCTCCTACAATGAGCAGTTCTTC
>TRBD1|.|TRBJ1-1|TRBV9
CASSERTGLNTEAFF
TGTGCCAGCAGCGAACGGACAGGGTTGAACACTGAAGCTTTCTTT
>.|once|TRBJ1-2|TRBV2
CASSESVYYGYTF
TGTGCCAGCAGTGAATCGGTTTACTATGGCTACACCTTC
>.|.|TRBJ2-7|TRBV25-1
CASSESGTYEQYF
TGTGCCAGCAGTGAATCGGGGACCTACGAGCAGTACTTC
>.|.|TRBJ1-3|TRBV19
CASSTGKARGNTIYF
TGTGCCAGTAGTACAGGGAAGGCGCGCGGAAACACCATATATTTT
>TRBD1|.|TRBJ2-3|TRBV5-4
CASSSQGARDTQYF
TGTGCCAGCAGCTCACAGGGGGCAAGGGATACGCAGTATTTT
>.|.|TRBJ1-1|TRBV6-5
CASSPGPVGGTEAFF
TGTGCCAGCAGCCCTGGACCGGTAGGCGGCACTGAAGCTTTCTTT
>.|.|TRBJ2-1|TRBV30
CAWSRAGAYNEQFF
TGTGCCTGGAGTCGGGCAGGGGCCTACAATGAGCAGTTCTTC
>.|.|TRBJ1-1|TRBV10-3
CAIKGEGTNTEAFF
TGTGCCATCAAGGGTGAGGGGACGAACACTGAAGCTTTCTTT
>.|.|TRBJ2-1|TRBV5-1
CASSAYNRVRLQFF
TGCGCCAGCAGCGCCTATAACAGGGTTCGGTTGCAGTTCTTC
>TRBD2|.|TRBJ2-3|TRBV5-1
CASSSGLAGGPSGTDTQYF
TGCGCCAGCAGCTCTGGACTAGCGGGGGGGCCGTCGGGCACAGATACGCAGTATTTT
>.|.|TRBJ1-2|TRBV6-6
CASSSGQIDSYTF
TGTGCCAGCAGCAGCGGACAGATCGATAGCTACACCTTC
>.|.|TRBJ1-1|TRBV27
CASSPTQGNTEAFF
TGTGCCAGCAGTCCCACACAGGGGAACACTGAAGCTTTCTTT
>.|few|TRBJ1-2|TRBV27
CASSLRGLYGYTF
TGTGCCAGCAGTTTAAGGGGTCTATACGGCTACACCTTC
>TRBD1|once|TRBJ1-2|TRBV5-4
CASSSRDSYGYTF
TGTGCCAGCAGCTCCCGGGACAGCTATGGCTACACCTTC
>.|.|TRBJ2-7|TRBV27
CASSLKGTPPYEQYF
TGTGCCAGCTCCCTCAAGGGGACACCTCCCTACGAGCAGTACTTC
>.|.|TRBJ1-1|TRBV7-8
CASSLDYGSTEAFF
TGTGCCAGCAGCTTAGATTATGGGAGCACTGAAGCTTTCTTT
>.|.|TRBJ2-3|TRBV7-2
CASSLTTGSGTDTQYF
TGTGCCAGCAGCTTAACGACCGGGTCGGGCACAGATACGCAGTATTTT
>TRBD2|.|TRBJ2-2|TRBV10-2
CASRGLAGSTGELFF
TGCGCCAGCAGAGGACTAGCGGGATCCACCGGGGAGCTGTTTTTT
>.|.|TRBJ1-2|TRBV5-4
CASSLGVGGNGYTF
TGTGCCAGCAGCTTGGGGGTAGGGGGGAATGGCTACACCTTC
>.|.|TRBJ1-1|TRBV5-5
CASASPLSRNTEAFF
TGTGCCAGCGCTTCTCCTTTGAGCAGAAACACTGAAGCTTTCTTT
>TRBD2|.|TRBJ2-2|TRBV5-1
CASSGGLAAVVGELFF
TGCGCCAGCAGCGGAGGACTAGCGGCGGTAGTAGGGGAGCTGTTTTTT
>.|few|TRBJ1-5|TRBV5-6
CASSLAGNQPQHF
TGTGCCAGCAGCTTAGCAGGTAATCAGCCCCAGCATTTT
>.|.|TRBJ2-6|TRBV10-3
CAISVDSGANVLTF
TGTGCCATCAGTGTGGACTCTGGGGCCAACGTCCTGACTTTC